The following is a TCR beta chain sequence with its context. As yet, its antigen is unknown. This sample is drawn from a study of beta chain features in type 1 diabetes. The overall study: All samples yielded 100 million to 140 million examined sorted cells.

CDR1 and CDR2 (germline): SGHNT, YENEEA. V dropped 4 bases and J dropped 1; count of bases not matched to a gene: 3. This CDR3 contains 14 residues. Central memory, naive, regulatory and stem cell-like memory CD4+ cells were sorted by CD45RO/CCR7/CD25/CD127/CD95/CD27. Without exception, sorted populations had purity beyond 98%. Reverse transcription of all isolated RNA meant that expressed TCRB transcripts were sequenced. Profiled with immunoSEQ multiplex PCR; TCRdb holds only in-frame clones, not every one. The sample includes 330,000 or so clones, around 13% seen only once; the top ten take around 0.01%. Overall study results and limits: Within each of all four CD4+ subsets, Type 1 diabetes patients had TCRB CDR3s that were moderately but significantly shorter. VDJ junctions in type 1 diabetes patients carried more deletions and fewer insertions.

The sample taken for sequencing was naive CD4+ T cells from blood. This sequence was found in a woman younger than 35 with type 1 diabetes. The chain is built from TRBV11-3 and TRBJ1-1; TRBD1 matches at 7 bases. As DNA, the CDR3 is TGTGCCAGCAGCTCACAGGGGTGGAACACTGAAGCTTTCTTT. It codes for CASSSQGWNTEAFF.